These T cell receptor beta chains were read from a single sample in a study of control samples from healthy donors and cancer patients. Sequencing used immunoSEQ multiplex PCR; TCRdb keeps in-frame clones, though not all of them. The table lists about 110,000 clones, roughly 79% of them singletons. Input material: blood. The receptors stem from a man between 18 and 29 years old in good health. Both conserved end residues are part of each CDR3. The order of the fields is V gene, clone size, D gene, J gene, CDR3 DNA, CDR3 protein. A D gene is named only where the DNA matches it firmly. Size values are once, few and many counts, or a class for expanded clones, and some rows have none.

v_gene: TRBV7-2; abundance: -; d_gene: -; j_gene: TRBJ1-2; CDR3nt: TGTGCCAGCAGCCGCGCAGTGTTGGGCTACACCTTC; CDR3aa: CASSRAVLGYTF
v_gene: TRBV14; abundance: -; d_gene: -; j_gene: TRBJ2-3; CDR3nt: TGTGCCAGCAGCCAAGGTATCCAGGACACAGATACGCAGTATTTT; CDR3aa: CASSQGIQDTDTQYF
v_gene: TRBV19; abundance: -; d_gene: TRBD2; j_gene: TRBJ2-1; CDR3nt: TGTGCCAGTAGTATAGCGCACCCAACTAGCGGCCAATCGTCCTACAATGAGCAGTTCTTC; CDR3aa: CASSIAHPTSGQSSYNEQFF
v_gene: TRBV29-1; abundance: -; d_gene: -; j_gene: TRBJ1-4; CDR3nt: TGCAGTGGTCGGGGGATCGGTGAAAAACTGTTTTTT; CDR3aa: CSGRGIGEKLFF
v_gene: TRBV6-5; abundance: -; d_gene: -; j_gene: TRBJ1-6; CDR3nt: TGTGCCAGCAGCTGGAAACTCAGTTCACCCCTCCACTTT; CDR3aa: CASSWKLSSPLHF
v_gene: TRBV3-1/TRBV3-2; abundance: -; d_gene: -; j_gene: TRBJ2-5; CDR3nt: TGTGCCAGCAAATGGGGGACCGCTTCGGGCCAGTACTTC; CDR3aa: CASKWGTASGQYF
v_gene: TRBV25-1; abundance: few; d_gene: -; j_gene: TRBJ2-5; CDR3nt: TGTGCCAGCAGTGAATTTTCACTTACAACAAATCCCTACTTC; CDR3aa: CASSEFSLTTNPYF
v_gene: TRBV19; abundance: -; d_gene: -; j_gene: TRBJ1-6; CDR3nt: TGTGCCAGTAGTATAGCACGGGGGGGGCCAAATTCACCCCTCCACTTT; CDR3aa: CASSIARGGPNSPLHF
v_gene: TRBV7-8; abundance: -; d_gene: -; j_gene: TRBJ2-2; CDR3nt: TGTGCCAGCGAGATCCCAACCGGGGAGCTGTTTTTT; CDR3aa: CASEIPTGELFF
v_gene: TRBV7-6; abundance: once; d_gene: TRBD2; j_gene: TRBJ2-2; CDR3nt: TGTGCCAGCAGCCTAACGGGGGGTGTAGCCGGGGAGCTGTTTTTT; CDR3aa: CASSLTGGVAGELFF
v_gene: TRBV7-9; abundance: -; d_gene: -; j_gene: TRBJ1-2; CDR3nt: TGTGCCAGCACCTCCCCGGGGGCCGAGTATGGCTACACCTTC; CDR3aa: CASTSPGAEYGYTF
v_gene: TRBV6-5; abundance: -; d_gene: TRBD1; j_gene: TRBJ2-1; CDR3nt: TGTGCCAGCAGACGTATGACAGGGCGCAATGAGCAGTTCTTC; CDR3aa: CASRRMTGRNEQFF
v_gene: TRBV19; abundance: -; d_gene: -; j_gene: TRBJ2-3; CDR3nt: TGTGCCAGTAACGCGTACCGCACAGATACGCAGTATTTT; CDR3aa: CASNAYRTDTQYF